The rows below give T cell receptor beta chains drawn from one sample of a study of blood T cell repertoires in COVID-19. Clones were read by immunoSEQ multiplex PCR, and TCRdb kept only the in-frame ones, dropping some. The data show some 30,000 clones, 92% seen once. The sequenced sample consisted of peripheral blood. Source of these receptors: a man aged 45-65 years with active COVID-19. Each CDR3 is given with its conserved first and last residue. The D gene is left open where the match is weak. Clone size, where shown, is once, few, many, or a class for clones that have expanded.

d_call: TRBD1
v_call: TRBV5-4
clone_size: few
j_call: TRBJ1-3
cdr3_aa: CASSTVGGISGNTIYF
cdr3_nt: TGTGCCAGCAGCACGGTAGGGGGCATCTCTGGAAACACCATATATTTT

d_call: NA
v_call: TRBV20-1
clone_size: NA
j_call: TRBJ1-2
cdr3_aa: CSAAPGMGYTF
cdr3_nt: TGCAGTGCCGCCCCGGGGATGGGCTACACCTTC

d_call: TRBD2
v_call: TRBV5-5
clone_size: once
j_call: TRBJ2-5
cdr3_aa: CASSLGTSGGVETQYF
cdr3_nt: TGTGCCAGCAGCTTGGGTACTAGCGGGGGCGTAGAGACCCAGTACTTC

d_call: NA
v_call: TRBV27
clone_size: NA
j_call: TRBJ1-2
cdr3_aa: CASSYMDRGYYGYTF
cdr3_nt: TGTGCCAGCAGTTATATGGATAGAGGTTACTATGGCTACACCTTC

d_call: TRBD1
v_call: TRBV7-9
clone_size: NA
j_call: TRBJ1-1
cdr3_aa: CASSPGTGMNTEAFF
cdr3_nt: TGTGCCAGCAGCCCAGGGACAGGAATGAACACTGAAGCTTTCTTT

d_call: NA
v_call: TRBV10-1
clone_size: NA
j_call: TRBJ2-3
cdr3_aa: CASSADSPDTQYF
cdr3_nt: TGCGCCAGCAGCGCCGACAGCCCAGATACGCAGTATTTT

d_call: NA
v_call: TRBV9
clone_size: NA
j_call: TRBJ1-2
cdr3_aa: CASSVEWRSNYGYTF
cdr3_nt: TGTGCCAGCAGCGTAGAGTGGCGGTCTAACTATGGCTACACCTTC

d_call: TRBD1
v_call: TRBV5-1
clone_size: NA
j_call: TRBJ2-2
cdr3_aa: CASSSQGQGTAGELFF
cdr3_nt: TGCGCCAGCAGCTCACAGGGACAGGGGACCGCCGGGGAGCTGTTTTTT

d_call: TRBD2
v_call: TRBV18
clone_size: NA
j_call: TRBJ2-3
cdr3_aa: CASSPPGGVTQYF
cdr3_nt: TGTGCCAGCTCACCACCCGGGGGGGTCACGCAGTATTTT

d_call: NA
v_call: TRBV7-2
clone_size: few
j_call: TRBJ1-6
cdr3_aa: CASSFLTGQGGSPLHF
cdr3_nt: TGTGCCAGCAGCTTTCTGACAGGACAAGGGGGTTCACCCCTCCACTTT

d_call: TRBD1
v_call: TRBV6-7
clone_size: NA
j_call: TRBJ2-7
cdr3_aa: CASSYWTGLYEQYF
cdr3_nt: TGTGCCAGCAGTTACTGGACAGGTCTCTACGAGCAGTACTTC

d_call: NA
v_call: TRBV18
clone_size: NA
j_call: TRBJ1-4
cdr3_aa: CASSPDRNEKLFF
cdr3_nt: TGTGCCAGCTCTCCAGACAGAAATGAAAAACTGTTTTTT

d_call: TRBD2
v_call: TRBV5-1
clone_size: NA
j_call: TRBJ2-7
cdr3_aa: CASSGGGGVPYEQYF
cdr3_nt: TGCGCCAGCAGCGGGGGGGGAGGAGTCCCCTACGAGCAGTACTTC

d_call: TRBD1
v_call: TRBV5-6
clone_size: NA
j_call: TRBJ1-2
cdr3_aa: CASSLGQGVHYGYTF
cdr3_nt: TGTGCCAGCAGCTTGGGACAGGGGGTCCACTATGGCTACACCTTC

d_call: NA
v_call: TRBV5-1
clone_size: NA
j_call: TRBJ1-5
cdr3_aa: CASSLAGYSNQPQHF
cdr3_nt: TGCGCCAGCAGCTTGGCGGGGTATAGCAATCAGCCCCAGCATTTT

d_call: NA
v_call: TRBV4-1
clone_size: NA
j_call: TRBJ2-3
cdr3_aa: CASSQDWLADTQYF
cdr3_nt: TGCGCCAGCAGCCAAGATTGGTTAGCAGATACGCAGTATTTT

d_call: NA
v_call: TRBV19
clone_size: NA
j_call: TRBJ1-1
cdr3_aa: CASKILPELNTEAFF
cdr3_nt: TGTGCCAGTAAAATTCTACCGGAGCTGAACACTGAAGCTTTCTTT

d_call: TRBD1
v_call: TRBV14
clone_size: NA
j_call: TRBJ2-7
cdr3_aa: CASSQATGTGTYEQYF
cdr3_nt: TGTGCCAGCAGCCAAGCTACCGGGACAGGGACCTACGAGCAGTACTTC

d_call: NA
v_call: TRBV19
clone_size: once
j_call: TRBJ1-1
cdr3_aa: CASSPRRGSPNTEAFF
cdr3_nt: TGTGCCAGTAGTCCCCGGCGAGGGAGCCCAAACACTGAAGCTTTCTTT

d_call: TRBD2
v_call: TRBV11-1
clone_size: NA
j_call: TRBJ2-7
cdr3_aa: CASRVGTSGKDEQYF
cdr3_nt: TGTGCCAGCAGGGTCGGGACTAGCGGGAAGGACGAGCAGTACTTC

d_call: TRBD2
v_call: TRBV25-1
clone_size: NA
j_call: TRBJ2-3
cdr3_aa: CASSETSGADTQYF
cdr3_nt: TGTGCCAGCAGTGAAACTAGCGGGGCAGATACGCAGTATTTT

d_call: TRBD1
v_call: TRBV28
clone_size: NA
j_call: TRBJ1-2
cdr3_aa: CASGQGVHNYGYTF
cdr3_nt: TGTGCCAGCGGACAGGGCGTTCATAACTATGGCTACACCTTC

d_call: TRBD2
v_call: TRBV7-2
clone_size: NA
j_call: TRBJ2-1
cdr3_aa: CASRVSGSSYNEQFF
cdr3_nt: TGTGCCAGCAGAGTTAGCGGGAGCTCCTACAATGAGCAGTTCTTC

d_call: NA
v_call: TRBV13
clone_size: NA
j_call: TRBJ1-1
cdr3_aa: CASSAQGYTEAFF
cdr3_nt: TGTGCCAGCAGCGCTCAGGGGTACACTGAAGCTTTCTTT

d_call: NA
v_call: TRBV3-1/TRBV3-2
clone_size: NA
j_call: TRBJ1-2
cdr3_aa: CASSQDLGYTF
cdr3_nt: TGTGCCAGCAGCCAAGACTTGGGCTACACCTTC

d_call: TRBD1
v_call: TRBV10-1
clone_size: NA
j_call: TRBJ2-4
cdr3_aa: CARGQGTKNIQYF
cdr3_nt: TGCGCCAGGGGACAGGGGACGAAAAACATTCAGTACTTC

d_call: TRBD1
v_call: TRBV5-4
clone_size: NA
j_call: TRBJ1-2
cdr3_aa: CASSPDRGLVPNYGYTF
cdr3_nt: TGTGCCAGCAGCCCCGACAGGGGGCTTGTCCCTAACTATGGCTACACCTTC

d_call: NA
v_call: TRBV10-1
clone_size: few
j_call: TRBJ2-7
cdr3_aa: CASSESSGEQYF
cdr3_nt: TGCGCCAGCAGTGAGTCCAGCGGTGAGCAGTACTTC

d_call: TRBD2
v_call: TRBV5-4
clone_size: NA
j_call: TRBJ2-1
cdr3_aa: CASSLGGGAYNEQFF
cdr3_nt: TGTGCCAGCAGCTTGGGCGGGGGGGCCTACAATGAGCAGTTCTTC

d_call: NA
v_call: TRBV7-3
clone_size: NA
j_call: TRBJ2-1
cdr3_aa: CASSLGGASSYNEQFF
cdr3_nt: TGTGCCAGCAGCTTAGGGGGGGCAAGCTCCTACAATGAGCAGTTCTTC

d_call: NA
v_call: TRBV7-6
clone_size: NA
j_call: TRBJ1-6
cdr3_aa: CASSPGGTSPNSPLHF
cdr3_nt: TGTGCCAGCAGCCCCGGGGGGACATCCCCCAATTCACCCCTCCACTTT

d_call: NA
v_call: TRBV6-1
clone_size: NA
j_call: TRBJ2-1
cdr3_aa: CASSEFYNEQFF
cdr3_nt: TGTGCCAGCAGTGAGTTTTATAATGAGCAGTTCTTC

d_call: NA
v_call: TRBV12-3/TRBV12-4
clone_size: NA
j_call: TRBJ2-2
cdr3_aa: CASSTRTISELFF
cdr3_nt: TGTGCCAGCAGTACCAGGACTATCTCGGAGCTGTTTTTT

d_call: TRBD2
v_call: TRBV18
clone_size: NA
j_call: TRBJ2-1
cdr3_aa: CASSPTLPGLGAEQFF
cdr3_nt: TGTGCCAGCTCACCGACTCTCCCGGGACTAGGGGCTGAGCAGTTCTTC

d_call: TRBD2
v_call: TRBV28
clone_size: NA
j_call: TRBJ2-1
cdr3_aa: CASISRTSGAYNEQFF
cdr3_nt: TGTGCCAGCATATCACGGACTAGCGGGGCCTACAATGAGCAGTTCTTC

d_call: NA
v_call: TRBV6-5
clone_size: NA
j_call: TRBJ2-7
cdr3_aa: CASRARGAGAVEQYF
cdr3_nt: TGTGCCAGCAGGGCCCGGGGGGCCGGGGCTGTGGAGCAGTACTTC

d_call: TRBD1
v_call: TRBV19
clone_size: NA
j_call: TRBJ2-7
cdr3_aa: CASSIPGTGQYEQYF
cdr3_nt: TGTGCCAGTAGTATCCCCGGGACAGGGCAATACGAGCAGTACTTC

d_call: NA
v_call: TRBV2
clone_size: once
j_call: TRBJ1-3
cdr3_aa: CASRLSGETIYF
cdr3_nt: TGTGCCAGCCGACTTTCAGGGGAGACCATATATTTT